The 23 T cell receptor beta chains below all came from one sample that was sequenced in a study of cytomegalovirus exposure and HLA in healthy donors. Amplification used 60 Vbeta primers and 13 Jbeta primers. This table comes from immunoSEQ multiplex PCR, and its TCRdb copy is limited to in-frame clones, with some not included. The repertoire includes about 76,000 clones, 73% of them detected once, and 15% to 20% sits in the top ten. The sample comprised PBMCs. The receptors derive from a woman between 40 and 50 years old in good health and CMV-seropositive.

This clone was seen a few times. The gene calls are TRBV7-3 and TRBJ1-1, with 8 positions matching TRBD1. Germline CDR1 SGHTA, CDR2 FQGTGA. J lost 1 base, V lost 6 bases, and 13 bases had no gene match. The length of the CDR3 is 17 residues. CDR3 sequence reads: CASRPSGQGPTNTEAFF. The DNA of the CDR3 is TGTGCCAGCAGACCATCCGGACAGGGCCCCACGAACACTGAAGCTTTCTTT.

CDR3 amino acids: CASSLGLLAGTPEETQYF. In DNA form, the CDR3 reads TGTGCCAGCAGCTTGGGGTTACTAGCGGGGACCCCCGAGGAGACCCAGTACTTC. The rearrangement uses TRBV11-2 and TRBJ2-5; 10 bases are a match to TRBD2. Germline V gives CDR1 SGHAT, CDR2 FQNNGV. The CDR3 has 18 residues. Trimming took 3 bases from V and 5 from J; bases not matched to a gene: 15.

The chain employs TRBV5-1 and TRBJ1-1; 8 bases agree with TRBD1. CDR1 and CDR2 from the germline V gene are SGHRS and YFSETQ. Trimming removed 4 bases from V and 0 bases from J; junction bases left unmatched: 8. The CDR3 runs 16 residues. CDR3 amino acids: CASSPGQGGMNTEAFF. CDR3 nucleotide sequence: TGCGCCAGCAGCCCAGGACAGGGTGGCATGAACACTGAAGCTTTCTTT.

V usage is TRBV5-1 and J usage is TRBJ2-7, with a possible D match to TRBD2 (6 bases). Germline CDR1 is SGHRS and CDR2 is YFSETQ. This CDR3 contains 14 residues. The V gene lost 5 bases and the J gene lost 3 bases, with 15 bases spanning the gap. CDR3: CASSGGGNRYEQYF. As DNA, the CDR3 is TGCGCCAGCAGTGGTGGAGGGAACCGCTACGAGCAGTACTTC.

The chain carries TRBV28 and TRBJ2-7; 7 nucleotides line up with TRBD1. Germline V gives CDR1 MDHEN, CDR2 SYDVKM. J gave up 7 bases and V 5 bases, and 11 bases lay outside the gene matches. This CDR3 region has 14 residues. CDR3 protein: CASSKPDRDREQYF. The CDR3 DNA reads as TGTGCCAGCAGTAAGCCCGACAGGGATCGGGAGCAGTACTTC.

This rearrangement joins TRBV6-5 to TRBJ2-3; 9 positions agree with TRBD2. Germline values: CDR1 MNHEY, CDR2 SVGAGI. V shed 4 bases and J 4 bases; nucleotides not matched to a gene: 6. This CDR3 is built from 15 residues. CDR3 in DNA: TGTGCCAGCAGTTCCGGGACTAGCCTCGCAGATACGCAGTATTTT. As protein: CASSSGTSLADTQYF.

The chain couples TRBV7-6 to TRBJ1-2, with D uncertain. V gave up 5 bases and J gave up 8 bases, with 15 bases separating them. There are 13 residues in the CDR3. Germline V lookup: CDR1 SGHVS, CDR2 FNYEAQ. DNA for the CDR3: TGTGCCAGCAGCGTCGACGACGGGATGGGCTACACCTTC. Translated, it gives CASSVDDGMGYTF.

The chain combines TRBV5-1 with TRBJ2-5; 12 bases agree with TRBD2. The CDR3 has 15 residues. Trimming at V came to 2 bases and at J to 5 bases, leaving 4 bases not matched to a gene. Germline V gives CDR1 SGHRS, CDR2 YFSETQ. Here the CDR3 reads CASSFGGLAGETQYF. For the CDR3, the DNA is TGCGCCAGCAGCTTCGGGGGACTAGCGGGCGAGACCCAGTACTTC.

The V and J genes are TRBV19 and TRBJ1-3, with D hard to call. This CDR3 has 14 amino acids. Trimming left V 2 bases short and J 0 bases short, with 5 bases between. The germline gives CDR1 LNHDA, CDR2 SQIVND (reference sequence). CDR3 protein: CASSIRDSGNTIYF. The CDR3 nucleotides are TGTGCCAGTAGTATACGCGACTCTGGAAACACCATATATTTT.

Notes on this clone: Compared with germline, one end of the junction differs, possibly owing to a read error. The chain employs TRBV7-8 and TRBJ2-5; D is possibly TRBD2 (5 bases). The J call is uncertain, as TRBJ2-7 better fits the DNA end. The length of the CDR3 is 14 residues. In germline, CDR1 is SGHVS, CDR2 FQNEAQ. CDR3 amino acids: CASRLVGGPYEQYF. As DNA, the CDR3 is TGTGCCAGCAGATTAGTAGGAGGACCCTACGAGCAGTACTTC.

The chain links TRBV7-6 to TRBJ1-5, with 7 bases aligning to TRBD1. The V segment lost 5 bases and the J segment 7 bases; nucleotides outside the gene matches: 5. The CDR3 is 13 residues long. From germline, CDR1 is SGHVS and CDR2 FNYEAQ. The CDR3 protein is CASSTRTGQPQHF. The CDR3 DNA reads as TGTGCCAGCAGCACCAGGACAGGACAGCCCCAGCATTTT.

The genes are TRBV7-9 and TRBJ1-4; weak D call: TRBD1 (5 bases). Trimming took off 3 bases at V and 3 bases at J, with 11 bases between the two ends. The CDR3 has 15 amino acids. Germline V gene sequence: CDR1 SEHNR, CDR2 FQNEAQ (reference sequence). CDR3 loop: CASSFGGMANEKLFF. The CDR3, as DNA: TGTGCCAGCAGCTTTGGGGGGATGGCTAATGAAAAACTGTTTTTT.

This clone was detected a few times. CDR3 nucleotides: TGTGCCACCAGCAGCGAGGAGGACAGGGTGGGTGAGCAGTACTTC. Protein product: CATSSEEDRVGEQYF. The V gene is TRBV15, the J gene TRBJ2-7, with 8 bases matching TRBD1. Germline loops: CDR1 LNHNV, CDR2 YYDKDF (reference sequence). The CDR3 has 15 amino acids. The J segment lost 7 bases and the V segment lost 3 bases, leaving 11 bases of the junction unmatched.

The chain carries TRBV7-9 and TRBJ1-1; D not resolved. Germline CDR1 reads SEHNR; CDR2 reads FQNEAQ (reference sequence). The germline V and J ends were trimmed by 5 bases and 0 bases, with 13 bases remaining between them. The CDR3 contains 15 residues. The CDR3 region has the DNA TGTGCCAGCAGCCCCGGGGAAGGGTTGAACACTGAAGCTTTCTTT. Translation: CASSPGEGLNTEAFF. Complete variable domain (other parts from reference TRBV7-9 and TRBJ1-1): DTGVSQNPRHKITKRGQNVTFRCDPISEHNRLYWYRQTLGQGPEFLTYFQNEAQLEKSRLLSDRFSAERPKGSFSTLEIQRTEQGDSAMYLCASSPGEGLNTEAFFGQGTRLTVV.

This chain joins TRBV6-1 and TRBJ1-1; D unclear. The V end was cut by 2 bases, the J end by 4 bases, with 14 bases between. Germline CDR1 MNHNS, CDR2 SASEGT. The CDR3 has 15 residues. The CDR3, as DNA: TGTGCCAGCAGTGAACTGGCGGGGTTGATCACTGAAGCTTTCTTT. It yields the protein CASSELAGLITEAFF.

V is TRBV5-4 and J is TRBJ2-5, with 13 bases lining up with TRBD2. This CDR3 is built from 16 residues. Germline V gives CDR1 SGHNT, CDR2 YYREEE (reference sequence). V was clipped by 3 bases and J by 5 bases; unmatched bases: 7. In DNA, the CDR3 is TGTGCCAGCAGCTCTACTAGCGGGGGGGCCTGGGAGACCCAGTACTTC. It specifies CASSSTSGGAWETQYF.

This sequence joins TRBV7-2 and TRBJ2-5; TRBD2 might be the D (5 bases). V was cut by 7 bases and J by 13 bases, with 16 bases left in between. This CDR3 contains 11 residues. Germline CDR1 SGHTA, CDR2 FQGNSA. CDR3 sequence (DNA): TGTGCCAGCACGGATTTGAGGGAAACGTACTTC. Protein: CASTDLRETYF.

V usage is TRBV6-6 and J usage is TRBJ2-1; weak D call: TRBD2 (6 bases). Germline loops: CDR1 MNHNY, CDR2 SVGAGI (reference sequence). The CDR3 has 14 residues. Trimming removed 7 bases from V and 4 bases from J, with 14 bases in between. The DNA for the CDR3 is TGTGCCAGCACCCATAGCGGCTTTTACAATGAGCAGTTCTTC. Translating gives CASTHSGFYNEQFF.

The chain is built from TRBV5-1 and TRBJ2-7, with 9 bases matching TRBD2. Germline CDR1 SGHRS, CDR2 YFSETQ. CDR3 size: 15 residues. V shed 3 bases, J shed 2 bases, and the junction held 6 bases outside the gene matches. The CDR3 spells CASSWETSGTYEQYF. In nucleotides, the CDR3 is TGCGCCAGCAGCTGGGAGACTAGCGGAACCTACGAGCAGTACTTC.

The chain employs TRBV9 and TRBJ2-5, with a possible D match to TRBD2 (6 bases). Germline loops: CDR1 SGDLS, CDR2 YYNGEE. CDR3 length: 14 amino acids. V lost 3 bases and J lost 7, with 16 bases in between. CDR3 DNA: TGTGCCAGCAGCGACCTAACTAGAGCGGGGACCCAGTACTTC. This gives the protein CASSDLTRAGTQYF.

The rearrangement links TRBV28 to TRBJ2-1; maybe TRBD1 (6 bases). The germline V gene has CDR1 MDHEN and CDR2 SYDVKM. The CDR3 contains 16 residues. Trimming took off 4 bases at V and 10 bases at J, with 23 bases between the two ends. The chain's CDR3 is CASSSTSPGTFREQFF. CDR3 nucleotide sequence: TGTGCCAGCAGTTCAACTAGTCCCGGGACATTCCGGGAGCAGTTCTTC.

The chain has TRBV19 and TRBJ1-1; 8 bases fit TRBD1. The CDR3 contains 14 residues. V shed 8 bases and J 0 bases; nucleotides not matched to a gene: 5. In germline, CDR1 is LNHDA, CDR2 SQIVND (reference sequence). The DNA of the CDR3 is TGTGCCAGTTCAGTACAGGGGGTGAACACTGAAGCTTTCTTT. Its translation is CASSVQGVNTEAFF.

The V gene is TRBV4-2, the J gene TRBJ1-5; D is unresolved. Germline V gene lookup returns CDR1 LGHNA and CDR2 YNFKEQ. This CDR3 region has 16 residues. Trimming stripped 0 bases from V and 3 bases from J, with 12 bases between. The CDR3 protein is CASSQEGGFPNQPQHF. The CDR3 nucleotides are TGTGCCAGCAGCCAAGAAGGAGGGTTTCCCAATCAGCCCCAGCATTTT.